The next 4 T cell receptor beta chains were all read from a single sample in a study of neurological immune-mediated disorders. The time point: longitudinal time-point 3. In TCRdb, the 5' RACE reads were re-called with MiXCR into one record per CDR3 protein. The sample holds fewer than 55,000 distinct CDR3 sequences; 10% to 15% are singletons and the top ten take around 8.8%. Sequenced sample: PBMCs. These receptors were taken from a male donor with HTLV-1-associated myelopathy (HAM/TSP).

In this sample, this clonotype turned up many times. V and J are TRBV6-5 and TRBJ2-2, with no clear D. Trimming removed 0 bases from V and 5 bases from J, with 4 bases in between. Germline lookup yields CDR1 MNHEY and CDR2 SVGAGI. The CDR3 is 13 amino acids. DNA for the CDR3: TGTGCCAGCAGTTACTCGAGGACCGGGGAGCTGTTTTTT. Its translation is CASSYSRTGELFF.

This clonotype was picked up many times. The J gene is TRBJ2-7, the V gene TRBV12-3 or TRBV12-4; TRBD1 is a possible D gene (5 bases). The CDR3 is made up of 15 amino acids. The V gene lost 6 bases and the J gene lost 3 bases, with 18 bases spanning the gap. CDR3 sequence: CASSRQGTIVYEQYF. The CDR3 nucleotides are TGTGCCAGCAGCCGCCAGGGAACGATCGTCTACGAGCAGTACTTC.

This clonotype was counted at least ten times. The chain uses TRBV5-1 and TRBJ2-7; D gene unclear. CDR3 length: 13 amino acids. In germline, CDR1 is SGHRS, CDR2 YFSETQ. The V and J ends lost 0 bases and 3 bases respectively, with 7 bases between them. The CDR3 DNA reads as TGCGCCAGCAGCTTGGACAGAAGCTACGAGCAGTACTTC. Its protein product is CASSLDRSYEQYF.

This clonotype was seen ten or more times. The germline gene is not matched at one end of the junction; a read error may be the cause. The V and J genes are TRBV28 and TRBJ1-2; maybe TRBD1 (5 bases). Per germline, CDR1 MDHEN and CDR2 SYDVKM. The CDR3 is 13 amino acids. CDR3 in amino acids: CASSSTARDRENF. In nucleotides, the CDR3 is TGTGCCAGCAGTTCTACGGCCCGGGACCGGGAAAACTTC.